Presented here are 8 T cell receptor beta chains from one specimen sequenced in a study of T cell responses to AZD1222 COVID-19 vaccine. Assay used: immunoSEQ multiplex PCR; TCRdb lists only in-frame clones, some missing. Of 150,000 to 200,000 clones listed, over 85% are singletons. The starting material was peripheral blood, obtained on day 0 of AZD1222 vaccination. The receptors originated from an adult in good health.

This chain links TRBV7-6 with TRBJ2-5, with 12 bases matching TRBD2. CDR1 and CDR2 (germline): SGHVS, FNYEAQ. There are 16 residues in the CDR3. The V segment lost 4 bases and the J segment 5 bases; nucleotides outside the gene matches: 8. The CDR3 nucleotides are TGTGCCAGCAGCTCGATGACTAGCGGGGGATCTGAGACCCAGTACTTC. This encodes CASSSMTSGGSETQYF.

The CDR3 region has the DNA TGTGCCAGCAGCCAAGATGCCAGGGCGGCGGCTTTCTTT. Its protein is CASSQDARAAAFF. The chain links TRBV3-1 (or the pseudogene TRBV3-2) to TRBJ1-1, with D tentatively TRBD1 (5 bases). The CDR3 is made up of 13 amino acids. Germline lookup yields CDR1 LGHDT and CDR2 YNNKEL (reference sequence). V lost 0 bases and J lost 11, with 13 bases in between.

This clone came up once. The rearrangement links TRBV2 to TRBJ1-6; D gene ambiguous. Germline-derived CDR1 and CDR2 are SNHLY and FYNNEI. V lost 3 bases to trimming and J lost 10 bases, with 16 bases between them. This CDR3 contains 15 residues. Here the CDR3 reads CASSDEQMEESPLHF. CDR3 bases: TGTGCCAGCAGTGACGAACAGATGGAGGAGTCACCCCTCCACTTT.

The chain uses TRBV7-2 and TRBJ1-2; unclear D gene. The V gene lost 1 base and the J gene lost 1 base, with 7 bases spanning the gap. Germline V lookup: CDR1 SGHTA, CDR2 FQGNSA. This CDR3 has 14 residues. In nucleotides, the CDR3 is TGTGCCAGCAGCTTAGTTAACAGTAACTATGGCTACACCTTC. Amino acids: CASSLVNSNYGYTF. The full variable domain, its missing parts supplied by reference TRBV7-2 and TRBJ1-2, is GAGVSQSPSNKVTEKGKDVELRCDPISGHTALYWYRQSLGQGLEFLIYFQGNSAPDKSGLPSDRFSAERTGGSVSTLTIQRTQQEDSAVYLCASSLVNSNYGYTFGSGTRLTVV.

The J gene is TRBJ1-6, the V gene TRBV5-1, with a weak D call TRBD1 (5 bases). The CDR3 has 13 residues. Between the trimmed V and J ends, which lost 4 bases and 12 bases, there was a span of 14 bases. The germline V gene encodes CDR1 SGHRS and CDR2 YFSETQ. The CDR3 DNA reads as TGCGCCAGCAGCGCCCGGGGCGGGGGACCCCTCCACTTT. Amino acids: CASSARGGGPLHF.

The rearrangement joins TRBV21-1 to TRBJ1-1; the DNA was not used to check the table's D call, TRBD1. TRBV21-1 corresponds to a pseudogene. The length of the CDR3 is 14 residues. The DNA of the CDR3 is TGTGCCAGCAGCGACCGGACATGGAACACTGAAGCTTTCTTT. It specifies CASSDRTWNTEAFF.

J is TRBJ1-5 and V is TRBV19, with 11 bases lining up with TRBD1. Per the germline V gene, CDR1 is LNHDA and CDR2 is SQIVND (reference sequence). The CDR3 is 17 residues long. V lost 8 bases to trimming and J lost 0 bases; unmatched junction nucleotides: 9. The CDR3 DNA is TGTGCCAGTTGGACAGGGGGCGCGACGGCTAGCAATCAGCCCCAGCATTTT. It translates to CASWTGGATASNQPQHF.

Points on this clone: Other nucleotide sequences from this sample produce the same CDR3. This sequence joins TRBV18 and TRBJ1-1; tentative D call: TRBD1 (6 bases). With 0 bases removed from V and 1 base from J, the gap between germline ends came to 6 bases. This CDR3 has 14 amino acids. CDR1 KGHSH and CDR2 LQKENI come from the germline V gene. The CDR3 nucleotides read TGTGCCAGCTCACCACCGGGACAGAACACTGAAGCTTTCTTT. Amino acid sequence: CASSPPGQNTEAFF.